This TCR beta chain was sequenced during a study of cytotoxic CD8 clonotypes in ibrutinib-treated CLL. Turning to the study itself: Partial responders around 24, complete 2; about twelve progressed and roughly 14 stayed in remission by median 68 months. Sequenced samples delivered averages of around 260,000 productive templates and 80,000 to 100,000 productive rearrangements.

Germline V gene lookup returns CDR1 LNHDA and CDR2 SQIVND (reference sequence). The ends were cut back, 1 base at V and 3 bases at J, with 10 bases in the middle. The CDR3 loop spans 14 amino acids. Frozen PBMC stocks contributed roughly 2 micrograms of genomic DNA to the TCR beta libraries. Study-level findings and limits: Clonality increased at ibrutinib response and stayed stable in sustained remission. At progression, however, it fell back toward baseline.

The assay was immunoSEQ multiplex PCR, and TCRdb's table has in-frame clones only and misses some. The table includes 200,000 to 250,000 clones, just under 80% detected once. As regards this clone: What it recognizes is unknown.

The sample consisted of PBMCs, taken after 12 months of ibrutinib treatment. The sequence was obtained from a human donor with chronic lymphocytic leukemia. The chain links TRBV19 to TRBJ2-7, with a weak D call TRBD1 (6 bases). CDR3: CASSIGAGDYEQYF. The CDR3 coding sequence is TGTGCCAGTAGTATAGGAGCAGGGGACTACGAGCAGTACTTC.